This T cell receptor beta chain stems from a study of patients and donors after allogeneic stem cell transplantation. The V and J ends lost 1 base and 6 bases respectively, with 9 bases between them. The CDR3 runs 13 residues. Looked up from germline, CDR1 is LGHDT and CDR2 is YNNKEL (reference sequence). Each CDR3 protein is one row after TCRdb ran MiXCR on the RT-PCR reads. The sample holds 70,000 or so distinct CDR3 sequences, 26% seen once. The sample was blood, either unsorted or a sorted T cell fraction (not recorded which). The gene calls are TRBV3-1 and TRBJ1-1; D is ambiguous. The receptor comes from a human donor who was either an allogeneic HSCT recipient or a stem cell or donor lymphocyte infusion donor (not recorded which). It is not recorded whose cells these are; they may come from a transplant donor. The CDR3, as DNA: TGTGCCAGCAGCCAAGTGGGGTGGGCTGAAGCTTTCTTT. Protein product: CASSQVGWAEAFF.